These T cell receptor beta chains were read from a single sample in a study of blood T cell repertoires in COVID-19. The assay was immunoSEQ multiplex PCR, and TCRdb's table has in-frame clones only and misses some. The sample shows roughly 150,000 clones, about 80% of them seen only once. The sample taken for sequencing was peripheral blood. Receptor source: a man aged 55 to 70 with acute or convalescent COVID-19. Each CDR3 is given with its conserved first and last residue. D genes are given only for firm matches. A clone size is listed for some rows: how often the clone was seen (once, few, many), or a class if it is expanded.

j_gene | v_gene | d_gene | abundance | CDR3aa | CDR3nt
TRBJ2-5 | TRBV7-2 | - | - | CASSSGETQYF | TGTGCCAGCAGCTCAGGAGAGACCCAGTACTTC
TRBJ1-2 | TRBV3-1/TRBV3-2 | - | - | CASRGRTVYGYTF | TGTGCCAGCAGAGGCAGAACAGTCTATGGCTACACCTTC
TRBJ2-7 | TRBV6-5 | - | once | CASRQQGITYEQYF | TGTGCCAGCAGACAACAGGGTATTACCTACGAGCAGTACTTC
TRBJ1-1 | TRBV12-3/TRBV12-4 | TRBD1 | - | CASSSGGVTEAFF | TGTGCCAGCAGTTCAGGGGGCGTGACTGAAGCTTTCTTT
TRBJ2-5 | TRBV27 | - | - | CASSLSFRYQETQYF | TGTGCCAGCAGTTTATCGTTCCGGTACCAAGAGACCCAGTACTTC
TRBJ1-4 | TRBV28 | TRBD1 | - | CASSLWGQGEATNEKLFF | TGTGCCAGCAGTTTATGGGGACAGGGTGAGGCAACTAATGAAAAACTGTTTTTT
TRBJ2-1 | TRBV5-8 | TRBD2 | - | CASRDTSGSSYNEQFF | TGTGCCAGCAGGGATACTAGCGGGAGCTCCTACAATGAGCAGTTCTTC
TRBJ2-5 | TRBV29-1 | - | few | CSVTDPGETQYF | TGCAGCGTTACTGACCCGGGGGAGACCCAGTACTTC
TRBJ1-5 | TRBV2 | - | few | CASSDDSFNQPQHF | TGTGCCAGCAGTGACGACAGTTTCAATCAGCCCCAGCATTTT
TRBJ1-2 | TRBV24-1 | TRBD1 | - | CATSEQGRNYGYTF | TGTGCCACCAGTGAACAGGGGCGTAACTATGGCTACACCTTC
TRBJ2-1 | TRBV9 | - | - | CASSVEGGQGEQFF | TGTGCCAGCAGCGTAGAGGGGGGGCAGGGTGAGCAGTTCTTC
TRBJ2-1 | TRBV7-8 | TRBD2 | - | CASSLESSGASEQFF | TGTGCCAGCAGCTTAGAGTCTAGCGGGGCTTCTGAGCAGTTCTTC
TRBJ1-5 | TRBV6-6 | TRBD1 | - | CASSYLQGASNQPQHF | TGTGCCAGCAGTTACCTCCAGGGGGCGAGCAATCAGCCCCAGCATTTT
TRBJ2-7 | TRBV11-2 | - | once | CASSLDPLREQYF | TGTGCCAGCAGCTTAGATCCTCTACGGGAGCAGTACTTC
TRBJ1-1 | TRBV28 | - | - | CASSSLPLGGTEAFF | TGTGCCAGCAGTTCCCTACCCTTGGGGGGCACTGAAGCTTTCTTT
TRBJ1-1 | TRBV30 | TRBD1 | - | CAWSVGQGETEAFF | TGTGCCTGGAGTGTGGGACAGGGGGAAACTGAAGCTTTCTTT
TRBJ1-2 | TRBV15 | - | - | CATSRDGGGASNYGYTF | TGTGCCACCAGCAGAGATGGCGGGGGCGCTTCTAACTATGGCTACACCTTC
TRBJ2-7 | TRBV18 | TRBD1 | - | CASSPPGTVRGEQYF | TGTGCCAGCTCACCACCCGGGACAGTTCGAGGGGAGCAGTACTTC
TRBJ2-1 | TRBV14 | TRBD1 | - | CASSPTTGPGYNEQFF | TGTGCCAGCAGCCCGACGACAGGGCCTGGATACAATGAGCAGTTCTTC
TRBJ1-1 | TRBV3-1/TRBV3-2 | TRBD1 | - | CASSQGRGQGARTEAFF | TGTGCCAGCAGCCAAGGTCGAGGGCAGGGGGCGCGGACTGAAGCTTTCTTT
TRBJ1-1 | TRBV28 | - | - | CASSTPNSPEAFF | TGTGCCAGCAGCACCCCAAACTCTCCTGAAGCTTTCTTT
TRBJ1-2 | TRBV3-1/TRBV3-2 | - | - | CASSLQGKPSYGYTF | TGTGCCAGCAGCCTACAGGGCAAGCCTAGCTATGGCTACACCTTC
TRBJ2-6 | TRBV5-8 | - | - | CASSLLQGNVLTF | TGTGCCAGCAGCTTGCTCCAGGGAAACGTCCTGACTTTC
TRBJ1-3 | TRBV5-4 | TRBD1 | - | CASSRGQSSGNTIYF | TGTGCCAGCAGCAGGGGACAGTCCTCTGGAAACACCATATATTTT
TRBJ1-6 | TRBV29-1 | - | - | CSLDGNSPLHF | TGCAGCCTCGACGGGAATTCACCCCTCCACTTT
TRBJ1-5 | TRBV4-1 | - | - | CASSQDSQGRGPRALQPQHF | TGCGCCAGCAGCCAAGATTCCCAGGGGAGGGGCCCGAGGGCCCTTCAGCCCCAGCATTTT
TRBJ2-5 | TRBV5-5 | - | few | CASSGIQASQETQYF | TGTGCCAGCAGCGGCATACAGGCCTCCCAAGAGACCCAGTACTTC
TRBJ2-7 | TRBV7-3 | - | - | CASSPEPGSATYF | TGTGCCAGCAGCCCAGAACCGGGTAGCGCCACGTACTTC
TRBJ2-5 | TRBV4-1 | - | - | CASSQDIGELETQYF | TGCGCCAGCAGCCAAGATATAGGGGAATTGGAGACCCAGTACTTC
TRBJ2-1 | TRBV6-5 | TRBD1 | - | CASKTGQSYNEQFF | TGTGCCAGCAAGACGGGACAGTCCTACAATGAGCAGTTCTTC
TRBJ1-2 | TRBV3-1/TRBV3-2 | - | - | CASSQASNYGYTF | TGTGCCAGCAGCCAAGCCTCTAACTATGGCTACACCTTC
TRBJ2-5 | TRBV7-2 | - | - | CASSPSPGGETQYF | TGTGCCAGCAGCCCCTCCCCAGGAGGAGAGACCCAGTACTTC
TRBJ2-5 | TRBV4-1 | TRBD2 | once | CASSPTSGVRETQYF | TGCGCCAGCAGCCCGACTAGCGGGGTACGAGAGACCCAGTACTTC
TRBJ2-1 | TRBV9 | TRBD1 | - | CASSLTGFSYNEQFF | TGTGCCAGCAGCTTGACAGGGTTTTCCTACAATGAGCAGTTCTTC
TRBJ1-5 | TRBV5-8 | TRBD1 | few | CASSLVVGDRQPQHF | TGTGCCAGCAGCTTGGTCGTGGGGGACAGGCAGCCCCAGCATTTT
TRBJ2-7 | TRBV5-8 | - | - | CASSFPTYEQYF | TGTGCCAGCAGCTTTCCCACCTACGAGCAGTACTTC
TRBJ1-4 | TRBV4-1 | - | once | CASSQGVTGQNEKLFF | TGCGCCAGCAGCCAGGGGGTGACAGGCCAGAATGAAAAACTGTTTTTT
TRBJ2-5 | TRBV11-1 | TRBD2 | - | CASSRGGAQETQYF | TGTGCCAGCAGCCGCGGGGGAGCCCAAGAGACCCAGTACTTC
TRBJ1-3 | TRBV9 | TRBD1 | - | CASSVGTGRNTIYF | TGTGCCAGCAGCGTAGGGACAGGTAGAAACACCATATATTTT
TRBJ2-3 | TRBV3-1/TRBV3-2 | - | - | CASSQSGTSTDTQYF | TGTGCCAGCAGCCAATCCGGGACTAGCACAGATACGCAGTATTTT
TRBJ1-2 | TRBV7-3 | - | - | CASNNGDTDYGYTF | TGTGCCAGCAACAATGGGGACACAGATTATGGCTACACCTTC
TRBJ2-3 | TRBV5-1 | TRBD1 | - | CASSPQGQGSTDTQYF | TGCGCCAGCAGCCCCCAGGGACAGGGTAGCACAGATACGCAGTATTTT
TRBJ2-7 | TRBV7-2 | - | - | CASSPLLRRRGSYEQYF | TGTGCCAGCAGCCCACTACTAAGGAGGAGGGGATCCTACGAGCAGTACTTC
TRBJ2-2 | TRBV13 | TRBD1 | - | CASSLRGQLNTGELFF | TGTGCCAGCAGCTTAAGGGGACAGCTGAACACCGGGGAGCTGTTTTTT
TRBJ2-1 | TRBV29-1 | TRBD2 | - | CSVEDPTLAGTLYNEQFF | TGCAGCGTTGAAGATCCCACGCTAGCGGGAACCCTTTACAATGAGCAGTTCTTC
TRBJ2-1 | TRBV7-2 | TRBD1 | once | CASSIGQGNEQFF | TGTGCCAGCAGCATCGGACAGGGTAATGAGCAGTTCTTC
TRBJ2-1 | TRBV19 | TRBD2 | - | CASSNSPGLAGDSYNEQFF | TGTGCCAGTAGTAATTCGCCGGGACTAGCGGGGGACTCCTACAATGAGCAGTTCTTC
TRBJ1-3 | TRBV11-3 | - | - | CASSLGVPGDEENTIYF | TGTGCCAGCAGCTTAGGGGTACCAGGGGATGAGGAAAACACCATATATTTT
TRBJ2-2 | TRBV5-1 | TRBD1 | - | CASSYGQDTGELFF | TGCGCCAGCAGCTACGGACAGGACACCGGGGAGCTGTTTTTT
TRBJ1-1 | TRBV5-1 | - | - | CASSLTGYTEAFF | TGCGCCAGCAGCTTGACAGGTTACACTGAAGCTTTCTTT